This TCR beta chain was documented in a study of T cells in Graves' hyperthyroidism and ophthalmopathy. Study findings and constraints: From stable hyperthyroidism, ophthalmopathy was separated by a 13 V-J model.

The V gene end was trimmed by 6 bases and the J gene end by 4 bases; junction bases not matched to a gene: 9. This CDR3 has 15 residues. Germline CDR1 and CDR2: SNHLY and FYNNEI. Patients were excluded because of uncontrolled infection, other autoimmune disease, pregnancy or lactation. Fresh peripheral blood, about 9.3 ml, yielded the PBMCs. This clonotype was counted at least ten times. Its antigen is not identified. RNA transcripts provided the source from which TCR beta CDR3 regions were amplified. HTBI primers were employed in a first-round RT-PCR of the TCR CDR3. MiXCR, run by TCRdb on the multiplex PCR reads, gives a single entry per CDR3 protein. The table includes more than 650,000 distinct CDR3 sequences, less than 15% detected once.

The V and J genes are TRBV2 and TRBJ1-5, with 7 positions matching TRBD1. The receptor comes from a woman aged 18 to 35 with Graves' hyperthyroidism. Source material: blood. CDR3 in DNA: TGTGCCAGCAGGATAAATGCAGGGGGTAATCAGCCCCAGCATTTT. Its protein is CASRINAGGNQPQHF.